This T cell receptor beta chain was observed in a study of blood T cell repertoires in COVID-19. Background on the study: T cells, B-cell-depleted T cells, or PBMCs supplied cDNA or gDNA.

Original methodology: Amplification of reference gene primers provided the estimated nucleated cell counts. Repertoires were generated with immunoSEQ multiplex PCR, while TCRdb's copy carries only in-frame clones and drops some. Clone size and V and J calls were adopted from that table, with D and trimming inferred from the DNA. Of 99,000 or so clones in the sample, just under 85% are singletons; the top ten hold 2.5% to 3.5%. Germline V gene sequence: CDR1 LGHNA, CDR2 YNFKEQ. The V and J ends lost 0 bases and 5 bases, in that order; junction bases with no gene match: 6. The CDR3 extends over 17 amino acids.

The receptor was isolated from a woman at least 80 years old with active or convalescent COVID-19. The chain recombines TRBV4-2 with TRBJ1-6, with 8 bases that match TRBD1. The sequencing sample was made of peripheral blood. CDR3 region: CASSQEGQGINNSPLHF. The CDR3 DNA reads as TGTGCCAGCAGCCAAGAAGGACAGGGAATCAATAATTCACCCCTCCACTTT.